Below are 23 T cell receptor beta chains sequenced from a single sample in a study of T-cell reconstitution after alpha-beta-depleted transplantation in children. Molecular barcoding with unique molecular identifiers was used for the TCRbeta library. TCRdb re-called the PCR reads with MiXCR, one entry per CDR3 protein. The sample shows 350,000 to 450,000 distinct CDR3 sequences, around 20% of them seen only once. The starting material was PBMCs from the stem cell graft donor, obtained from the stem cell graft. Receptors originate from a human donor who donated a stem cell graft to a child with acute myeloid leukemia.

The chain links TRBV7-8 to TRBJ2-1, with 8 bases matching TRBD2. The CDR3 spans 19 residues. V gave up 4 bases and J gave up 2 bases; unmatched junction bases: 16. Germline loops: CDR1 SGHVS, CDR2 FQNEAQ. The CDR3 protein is CASSSGLGKATPTYNEQFF. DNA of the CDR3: TGTGCCAGCAGCTCGGGACTAGGCAAAGCCACACCCACCTACAATGAGCAGTTCTTC.

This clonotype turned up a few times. The CDR3 DNA sequence: TGCAGTGCTAGCAGGGATAGCGATGAGCAGTTCTTC. This translates into CSASRDSDEQFF. The chain combines TRBV20-1 with TRBJ2-1; TRBD1 or TRBD2 may be the D gene (5 bases each). The CDR3 is made up of 12 amino acids. The germline V gene has CDR1 DFQATT and CDR2 SNEGSKA (reference sequence). V was clipped by 3 bases and J by 8 bases, with 11 bases between them.

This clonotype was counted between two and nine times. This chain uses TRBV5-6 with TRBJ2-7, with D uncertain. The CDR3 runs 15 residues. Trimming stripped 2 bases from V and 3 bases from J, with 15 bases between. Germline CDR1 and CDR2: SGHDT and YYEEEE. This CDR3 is CASSLYTPWDYEQYF. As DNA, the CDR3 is TGTGCCAGCAGCTTATATACCCCTTGGGACTACGAGCAGTACTTC.

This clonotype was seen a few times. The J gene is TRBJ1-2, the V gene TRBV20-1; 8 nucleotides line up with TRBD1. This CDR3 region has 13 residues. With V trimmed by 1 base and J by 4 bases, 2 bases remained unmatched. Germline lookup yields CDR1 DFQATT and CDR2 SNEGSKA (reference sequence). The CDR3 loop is CSARATGVYGYTF. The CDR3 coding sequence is TGCAGTGCTAGAGCGACAGGGGTCTATGGCTACACCTTC.

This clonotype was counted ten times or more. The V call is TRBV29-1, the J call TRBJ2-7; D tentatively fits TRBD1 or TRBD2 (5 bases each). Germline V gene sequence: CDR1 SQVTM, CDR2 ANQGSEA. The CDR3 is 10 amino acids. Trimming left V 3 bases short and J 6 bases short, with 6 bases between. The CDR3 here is CSVEGVEQYF. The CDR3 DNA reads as TGCAGCGTTGAGGGGGTCGAGCAGTACTTC.

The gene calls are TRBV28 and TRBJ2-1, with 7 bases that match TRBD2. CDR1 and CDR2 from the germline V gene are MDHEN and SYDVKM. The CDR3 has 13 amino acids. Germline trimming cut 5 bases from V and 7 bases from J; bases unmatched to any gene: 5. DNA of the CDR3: TGTGCCAGCAGTCCCGCGGGAGCTAATGAGCAGTTCTTC. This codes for CASSPAGANEQFF.

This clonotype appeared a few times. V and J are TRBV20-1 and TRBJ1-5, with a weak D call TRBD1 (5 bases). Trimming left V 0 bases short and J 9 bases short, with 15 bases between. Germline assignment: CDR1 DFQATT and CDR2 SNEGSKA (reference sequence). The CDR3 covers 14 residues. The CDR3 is CSARDLRGSLPQHF. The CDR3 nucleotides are TGCAGTGCTAGAGATCTGAGGGGCTCTCTGCCCCAGCATTTT.

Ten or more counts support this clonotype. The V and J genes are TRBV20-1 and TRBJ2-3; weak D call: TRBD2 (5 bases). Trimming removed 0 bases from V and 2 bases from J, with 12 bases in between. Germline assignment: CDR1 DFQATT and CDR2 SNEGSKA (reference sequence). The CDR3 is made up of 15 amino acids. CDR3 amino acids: CSARDAGKSTDTQYF. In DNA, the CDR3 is TGCAGTGCTAGAGACGCCGGGAAGTCCACAGATACGCAGTATTTT.

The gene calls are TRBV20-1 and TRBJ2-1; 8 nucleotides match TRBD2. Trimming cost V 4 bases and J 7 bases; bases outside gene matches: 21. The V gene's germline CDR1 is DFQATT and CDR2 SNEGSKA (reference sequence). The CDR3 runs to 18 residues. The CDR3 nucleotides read TGCAGTGCTATATTACTACGCCCTGCCAGCGGGAGTCAGAATGAGCAGTTCTTC. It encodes CSAILLRPASGSQNEQFF.

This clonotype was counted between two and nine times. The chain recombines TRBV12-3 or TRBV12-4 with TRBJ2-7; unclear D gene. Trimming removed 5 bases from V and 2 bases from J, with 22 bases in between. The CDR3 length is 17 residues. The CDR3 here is CASSPRRVIAGTYEQYF. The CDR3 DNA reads TGTGCCAGCAGTCCACGTCGAGTGATTGCCGGAACCTACGAGCAGTACTTC.

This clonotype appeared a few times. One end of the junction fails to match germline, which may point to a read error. The CDR3 nucleotides are TGTGCCAGCAGGGGCCAAGGGATAGCGGGAGGGTACAGTGAGCAGTTCTTC. This translates into CASRGQGIAGGYSEQFF. The V gene is TRBV7-9, the J gene TRBJ2-1; 11 nucleotides match TRBD2. In germline, CDR1 is SEHNR, CDR2 FQNEAQ (reference sequence). The length of the CDR3 is 17 residues. The full variable domain, rest sourced from reference TRBV7-9 and TRBJ2-1, is DTGVSQNPRHKITKRGQNVTFRCDPISEHNRLYWYRQTLGQGPEFLTYFQNEAQLEKSRLLSDRFSAERPKGSFSTLEIQRTEQGDSAMYLCASRGQGIAGGYSEQFFGPGTRLTVL.

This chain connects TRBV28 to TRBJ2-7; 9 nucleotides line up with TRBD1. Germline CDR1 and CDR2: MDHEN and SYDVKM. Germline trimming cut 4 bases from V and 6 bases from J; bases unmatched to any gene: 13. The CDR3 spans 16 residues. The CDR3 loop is CASSSAAGQGIFEQYF. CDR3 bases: TGTGCCAGCAGTTCAGCGGCGGGACAGGGTATCTTCGAGCAGTACTTC. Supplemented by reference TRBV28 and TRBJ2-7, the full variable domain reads DVKVTQSSRYLVKRTGEKVFLECVQDMDHENMFWYRQDPGLGLRLIYFSYDVKMKEKGDIPEGYSVSREKKERFSLILESASTNQTSMYLCASSSAAGQGIFEQYFGPGTRLTVT.

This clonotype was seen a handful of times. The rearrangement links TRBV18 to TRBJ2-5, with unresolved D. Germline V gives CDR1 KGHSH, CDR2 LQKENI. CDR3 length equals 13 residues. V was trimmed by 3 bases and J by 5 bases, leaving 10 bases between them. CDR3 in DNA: TGTGCCAGCTCACCTAACTTTTCGGAGACCCAGTACTTC. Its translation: CASSPNFSETQYF. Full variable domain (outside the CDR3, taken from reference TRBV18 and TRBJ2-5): NAGVMQNPRHLVRRRGQEARLRCSPMKGHSHVYWYRQLPEEGLKFMVYLQKENIIDESGMPKERFSAEFPKEGPSILRIQQVVRGDSAAYFCASSPNFSETQYFGPGTRLLVL.

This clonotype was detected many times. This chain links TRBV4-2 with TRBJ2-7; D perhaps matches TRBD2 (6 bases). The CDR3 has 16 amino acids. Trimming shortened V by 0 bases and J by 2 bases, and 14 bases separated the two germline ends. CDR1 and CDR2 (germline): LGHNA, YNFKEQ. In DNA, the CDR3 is TGTGCCAGCAGCCAAGATGGGGCTAGCGAGCCCTACGAGCAGTACTTC. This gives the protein CASSQDGASEPYEQYF.

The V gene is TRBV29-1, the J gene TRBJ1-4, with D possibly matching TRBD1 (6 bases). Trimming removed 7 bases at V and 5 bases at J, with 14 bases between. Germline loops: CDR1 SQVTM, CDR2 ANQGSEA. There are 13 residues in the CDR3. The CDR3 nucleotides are TGCAGCGCCGCCAGGGGTTTGAATGAAAAACTGTTTTTT. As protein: CSAARGLNEKLFF.

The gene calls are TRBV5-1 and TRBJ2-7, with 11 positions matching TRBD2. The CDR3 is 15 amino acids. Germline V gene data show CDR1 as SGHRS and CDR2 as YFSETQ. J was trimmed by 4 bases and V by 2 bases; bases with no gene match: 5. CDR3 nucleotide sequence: TGCGCCAGCAGCTTACCGACTAGCGGGATTTACGAGCAGTACTTC. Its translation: CASSLPTSGIYEQYF.

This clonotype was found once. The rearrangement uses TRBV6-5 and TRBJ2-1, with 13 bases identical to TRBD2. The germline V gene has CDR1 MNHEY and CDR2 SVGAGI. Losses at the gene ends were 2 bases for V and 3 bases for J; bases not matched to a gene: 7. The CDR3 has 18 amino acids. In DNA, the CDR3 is TGTGCCAGCAGTTACGAACTAGCGGGAGGGGGGTTCTACAATGAGCAGTTCTTC. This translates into CASSYELAGGGFYNEQFF.

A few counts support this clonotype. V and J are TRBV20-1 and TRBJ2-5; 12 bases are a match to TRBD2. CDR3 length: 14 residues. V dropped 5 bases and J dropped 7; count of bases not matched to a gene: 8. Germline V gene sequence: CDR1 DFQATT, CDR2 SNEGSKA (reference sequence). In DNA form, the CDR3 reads TGCAGTGCTCGACTAGCGGGAGAAGGTGGGACCCAGTACTTC. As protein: CSARLAGEGGTQYF.

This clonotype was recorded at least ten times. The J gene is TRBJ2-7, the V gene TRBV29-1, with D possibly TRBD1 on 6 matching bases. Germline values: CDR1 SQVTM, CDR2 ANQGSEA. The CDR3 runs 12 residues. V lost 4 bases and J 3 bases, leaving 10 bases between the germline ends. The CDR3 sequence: CSVAWGLYEQYF. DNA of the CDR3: TGCAGCGTTGCCTGGGGGCTCTACGAGCAGTACTTC.

CDR3 loop: CSAHSVDTQYF. DNA of the CDR3: TGCAGCGCCCATAGTGTAGATACGCAGTATTTT. The chain joins TRBV29-1 to TRBJ2-3; D remains ambiguous. Germline V gene lookup returns CDR1 SQVTM and CDR2 ANQGSEA. The V end was cut by 7 bases, the J end by 5 bases, with 10 bases between. The CDR3 loop spans 11 amino acids.

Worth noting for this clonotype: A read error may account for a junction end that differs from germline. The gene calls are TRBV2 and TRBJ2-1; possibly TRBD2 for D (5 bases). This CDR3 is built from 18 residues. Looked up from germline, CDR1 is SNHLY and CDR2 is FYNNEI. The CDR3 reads CACSLRAGSRLSYNEQFF. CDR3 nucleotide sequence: TGTGCCTGCAGTTTGAGGGCCGGCAGCAGGCTATCCTACAATGAGCAGTTCTTC. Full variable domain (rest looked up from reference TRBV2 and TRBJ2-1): EPEVTQTPSHQVTQMGQEVILRCVPISNHLYFYWYRQILGQKVEFLVSFYNNEISEKSEIFDDQFSVERPDGSNFTLKIRSTKLEDSAMYFCACSLRAGSRLSYNEQFFGPGTRLTVL.

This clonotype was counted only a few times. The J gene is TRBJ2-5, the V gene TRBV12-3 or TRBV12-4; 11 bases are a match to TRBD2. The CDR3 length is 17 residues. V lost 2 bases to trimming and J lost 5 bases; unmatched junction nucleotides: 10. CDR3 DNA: TGTGCCAGCAGTTTATCGGCTAGCGGGAGGTGGGCGGAGACCCAGTACTTC. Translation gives CASSLSASGRWAETQYF.

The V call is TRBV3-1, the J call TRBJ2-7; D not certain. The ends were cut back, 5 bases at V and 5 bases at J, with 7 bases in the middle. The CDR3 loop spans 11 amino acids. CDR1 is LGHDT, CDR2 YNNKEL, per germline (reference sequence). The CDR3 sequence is CASSSGHEQYF. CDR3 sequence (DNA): TGTGCCAGCAGCTCTGGACACGAGCAGTACTTC.